Listed below are T cell receptor beta chains from one sample, sequenced in a study of OX40 agonist ivuxolimab in advanced cancers. TCRdb's copy holds only in-frame clones and misses some; the assay was immunoSEQ multiplex PCR. The sample lists more than 65,000 clones; roughly 84% were seen once. Here the sequenced sample was CD4+ or CD8+ T cells sorted from blood, taken in a trial of the OX40 agonist ivuxolimab. These receptor sequences come from an adult with an advanced solid tumor such as melanoma, head and neck, liver or kidney cancer. Both conserved end residues are part of each CDR3. Fields, in order: J gene, clone size, D gene, V gene, CDR3 protein, CDR3 DNA. D genes are given only for firm matches. The size entry is marked missing in some rows and otherwise reads once, few, many or a size class.

J gene: TRBJ1-5; clone size: -; D gene: TRBD1; V gene: TRBV19; CDR3 protein: CASSIEQGGHQPQHF; CDR3 DNA: TGTGCCAGTAGTATAGAACAGGGGGGCCATCAGCCCCAGCATTTT
J gene: TRBJ1-1; clone size: -; D gene: TRBD1; V gene: TRBV11-1; CDR3 protein: CASSLRTGKAFF; CDR3 DNA: TGTGCCAGCAGCTTACGGACAGGGAAAGCTTTCTTT
J gene: TRBJ2-7; clone size: -; D gene: -; V gene: TRBV6-6; CDR3 protein: CASSYLSRQDEQYF; CDR3 DNA: TGTGCCAGCAGTTACCTCTCCCGACAGGACGAGCAGTACTTC
J gene: TRBJ2-7; clone size: -; D gene: -; V gene: TRBV20-1; CDR3 protein: CSAPQGYEQYF; CDR3 DNA: TGCAGTGCTCCTCAGGGTTACGAGCAGTACTTC
J gene: TRBJ1-5; clone size: -; D gene: -; V gene: TRBV2; CDR3 protein: CASKTGFNQPQHF; CDR3 DNA: TGTGCCAGCAAGACAGGATTCAATCAGCCCCAGCATTTT
J gene: TRBJ1-2; clone size: few; D gene: -; V gene: TRBV10-2; CDR3 protein: CASSEVGAGGYTF; CDR3 DNA: TGCGCCAGCAGTGAGGTGGGGGCAGGGGGCTACACCTTC
J gene: TRBJ2-7; clone size: -; D gene: -; V gene: TRBV5-1; CDR3 protein: CASSFDGAYEQYF; CDR3 DNA: TGCGCCAGCAGCTTCGATGGGGCTTACGAGCAGTACTTC
J gene: TRBJ2-5; clone size: once; D gene: -; V gene: TRBV28; CDR3 protein: CASSAPWGDQETQYF; CDR3 DNA: TGTGCCAGCAGTGCCCCGTGGGGGGACCAAGAGACCCAGTACTTC
J gene: TRBJ2-5; clone size: -; D gene: -; V gene: TRBV9; CDR3 protein: CASSAFTLPQETQYF; CDR3 DNA: TGTGCCAGCAGCGCATTTACTCTCCCCCAAGAGACCCAGTACTTC
J gene: TRBJ1-5; clone size: few; D gene: TRBD1; V gene: TRBV19; CDR3 protein: CASSDRGYSNQPQHF; CDR3 DNA: TGTGCCAGCAGTGACAGGGGTTATAGCAATCAGCCCCAGCATTTT
J gene: TRBJ1-1; clone size: -; D gene: -; V gene: TRBV7-2; CDR3 protein: CASSLGENTEAFF; CDR3 DNA: TGTGCCAGCAGCCTAGGAGAGAACACTGAAGCTTTCTTT
J gene: TRBJ1-2; clone size: -; D gene: -; V gene: TRBV6-6; CDR3 protein: CASSYSSSRNYGYTF; CDR3 DNA: TGTGCCAGCAGTTACTCTAGTAGCAGGAACTATGGCTACACCTTC
J gene: TRBJ1-5; clone size: -; D gene: -; V gene: TRBV21-1; CDR3 protein: CASSAQGSGNQPQHF; CDR3 DNA: TGTGCCAGCAGCGCTCAGGGGTCCGGCAATCAGCCCCAGCATTTT
J gene: TRBJ2-1; clone size: -; D gene: TRBD2; V gene: TRBV7-2; CDR3 protein: CASSLGEAGGNGEQFF; CDR3 DNA: TGTGCCAGCAGCTTAGGTGAAGCGGGGGGGAATGGTGAGCAGTTCTTC
J gene: TRBJ1-6; clone size: -; D gene: TRBD1; V gene: TRBV2; CDR3 protein: CASSELGQGNSPLHF; CDR3 DNA: TGTGCCAGCAGTGAATTAGGACAGGGAAATTCACCCCTCCACTTT
J gene: TRBJ2-1; clone size: -; D gene: -; V gene: TRBV6-1; CDR3 protein: CASNFQEKGYNEQFF; CDR3 DNA: TGTGCCAGCAACTTTCAGGAAAAGGGATACAATGAGCAGTTCTTC
J gene: TRBJ2-5; clone size: -; D gene: -; V gene: TRBV5-6; CDR3 protein: CASSLVQGAKGRETQYF; CDR3 DNA: TGTGCCAGCAGCTTGGTGCAGGGAGCCAAGGGTAGGGAGACCCAGTACTTC
J gene: TRBJ2-2; clone size: -; D gene: TRBD2; V gene: TRBV5-4; CDR3 protein: CASSSLAGGYTGELFF; CDR3 DNA: TGTGCCAGCAGCTCACTAGCGGGAGGGTACACCGGGGAGCTGTTTTTT
J gene: TRBJ1-1; clone size: -; D gene: -; V gene: TRBV5-4; CDR3 protein: CASRRYGGMNTEAFF; CDR3 DNA: TGTGCCAGCAGAAGGTACGGAGGCATGAACACTGAAGCTTTCTTT
J gene: TRBJ1-6; clone size: once; D gene: TRBD1; V gene: TRBV27; CDR3 protein: CASSREGAANNSPLHF; CDR3 DNA: TGTGCCAGCAGTCGAGAGGGGGCAGCAAATAATTCACCCCTCCACTTT
J gene: TRBJ2-7; clone size: -; D gene: -; V gene: TRBV28; CDR3 protein: CASSGGTTRDEQYF; CDR3 DNA: TGTGCCAGCAGTGGCGGGACCACCAGGGACGAGCAGTACTTC
J gene: TRBJ2-1; clone size: -; D gene: -; V gene: TRBV27; CDR3 protein: CASSPLRAHRQFF; CDR3 DNA: TGTGCCAGCAGTCCACTAAGGGCACACCGGCAGTTCTTC
J gene: TRBJ1-2; clone size: -; D gene: TRBD1; V gene: TRBV6-6; CDR3 protein: CASSPIAGGDYGYTF; CDR3 DNA: TGTGCCAGCAGTCCTATAGCAGGGGGCGACTATGGCTACACCTTC
J gene: TRBJ1-1; clone size: -; D gene: -; V gene: TRBV28; CDR3 protein: CASSSPLGGAENTEAFF; CDR3 DNA: TGTGCCAGCAGCTCCCCCTTGGGGGGCGCCGAGAACACTGAAGCTTTCTTT
J gene: TRBJ2-7; clone size: -; D gene: -; V gene: TRBV15; CDR3 protein: CATSSHRSSYEQYF; CDR3 DNA: TGTGCCACCAGCAGCCACAGGAGTTCCTACGAGCAGTACTTC
J gene: TRBJ2-3; clone size: -; D gene: -; V gene: TRBV6-1; CDR3 protein: CASSEGFWTAHEGDTQYF; CDR3 DNA: TGTGCCAGCAGTGAAGGTTTTTGGACAGCCCACGAAGGAGATACGCAGTATTTT
J gene: TRBJ1-3; clone size: -; D gene: -; V gene: TRBV6-1; CDR3 protein: CASNAETLGNTIYF; CDR3 DNA: TGTGCCAGCAATGCAGAGACCCTTGGAAACACCATATATTTT
J gene: TRBJ2-7; clone size: -; D gene: TRBD2; V gene: TRBV5-4; CDR3 protein: CASRREAAGEQYF; CDR3 DNA: TGTGCCAGCAGGCGGGAGGCCGCGGGTGAGCAGTACTTC
J gene: TRBJ1-2; clone size: -; D gene: TRBD1; V gene: TRBV6-5; CDR3 protein: CASSYRQGNYGYTF; CDR3 DNA: TGTGCCAGCAGTTACCGACAGGGAAACTATGGCTACACCTTC
J gene: TRBJ1-5; clone size: -; D gene: TRBD1; V gene: TRBV5-6; CDR3 protein: CASSLRAGGNQPQHF; CDR3 DNA: TGTGCCAGCAGCTTGAGGGCAGGGGGAAATCAGCCCCAGCATTTT
J gene: TRBJ2-5; clone size: -; D gene: TRBD1; V gene: TRBV6-5; CDR3 protein: CASRGTAKETQYF; CDR3 DNA: TGTGCCAGCCGTGGGACAGCGAAAGAGACCCAGTACTTC
J gene: TRBJ1-1; clone size: -; D gene: -; V gene: TRBV6-5; CDR3 protein: CASSYQRTAHTEAFF; CDR3 DNA: TGTGCCAGCAGTTACCAGCGGACGGCCCACACTGAAGCTTTCTTT
J gene: TRBJ2-7; clone size: -; D gene: -; V gene: TRBV7-3; CDR3 protein: CASSPGRFSYEQYF; CDR3 DNA: TGTGCCAGCAGCCCAGGGAGGTTTTCCTACGAGCAGTACTTC
J gene: TRBJ1-5; clone size: once; D gene: -; V gene: TRBV28; CDR3 protein: CASSSTREGVNQPQHF; CDR3 DNA: TGTGCCAGCAGTTCTACCCGGGAGGGTGTAAATCAGCCCCAGCATTTT
J gene: TRBJ1-1; clone size: -; D gene: -; V gene: TRBV6-1; CDR3 protein: CASSDTPDTEAFF; CDR3 DNA: TGTGCCAGCAGTGATACCCCCGACACTGAAGCTTTCTTT